The rows below give T cell receptor beta chains drawn from one sample of a study of PD-L1 blockade in urothelial cancer. Only in-frame clones appear in the TCRdb table, and some are missing; sequencing was by immunoSEQ multiplex PCR. The sample contains approximately 25,000 clones, more than 70% of which appear only once. The source was PBMCs, collected around atezolizumab (anti-PD-L1) treatment. The origin of the receptors is a man in his sixties or seventies with urothelial cancer. Both conserved end residues are part of each CDR3. D genes are given only for firm matches. Clone size is shown for a subset of rows, as once, few, many or a class of expanded clone.

>TRBV6-6|TRBJ2-1|.|16|.
TGTGCCAGCAGTTACTCGGGGGGAGGCCGCTACAATGAGCAGTTCTTC
CASSYSGGGRYNEQFF
>TRBV5-1|TRBJ1-1|.|14|.
TGCGCCAGCAGAATTTCAGGGTCATACACTGAAGCTTTCTTT
CASRISGSYTEAFF
>TRBV7-2|TRBJ1-1|.|13|TRBD1
TGTGCCAGCTTCACAGGGGGCTTCACTGAAGCTTTCTTT
CASFTGGFTEAFF
>TRBV2|TRBJ2-1|.|15|.
TGTGCCAGCAGGTCAAGGGACTCGAACTACAATGAGCAGTTCTTC
CASRSRDSNYNEQFF
>TRBV9|TRBJ2-1|.|16|TRBD2
TGTGCCAGCAGCGTAGAACTAGCGGGAACCTACAATGAGCAGTTCTTC
CASSVELAGTYNEQFF
>TRBV19|TRBJ2-1|.|17|TRBD1
TGTGCCAGTAGCCGCCCTACCCATGACAGGGACCACAATGAGCAGTTCTTC
CASSRPTHDRDHNEQFF
>TRBV5-4|TRBJ2-3|once|12|.
TGTGCCAGCAGCCTATACACAGATACGCAGTATTTT
CASSLYTDTQYF
>TRBV9|TRBJ2-2|few|16|TRBD1
TGTGCCAGCAGCGTAGGGGGGTCAGGGGGTTCGGGGGAGCTGTTTTTT
CASSVGGSGGSGELFF
>TRBV5-4|TRBJ2-7|.|14|TRBD2
TGTGCCAGCAGCTTGGATCTAGCGGGAAACGAGCAGTACTTC
CASSLDLAGNEQYF
>TRBV19|TRBJ2-1|.|16|.
TGTGCCAGTAGTAGGGAGCTAATCAGCTCCTACAATGAGCAGTTCTTC
CASSRELISSYNEQFF
>TRBV15|TRBJ2-1|.|16|TRBD2
TGTGCCACCAGCCGCGGACTAGCGGGAGGGACCGATGAGCAGTTCTTC
CATSRGLAGGTDEQFF
>TRBV27|TRBJ1-2|.|16|.
TGTGCCAGCAGTTTACATGCGGGGAGGGTGAGCTATGGCTACACCTTC
CASSLHAGRVSYGYTF
>TRBV7-8|TRBJ2-5|.|16|.
TGTGCCAGCGGTCGATACAGGGATGGTGATACGGAGACCCAGTACTTC
CASGRYRDGDTETQYF
>TRBV6-1|TRBJ1-1|.|14|.
TGTGCCAGCAGTGAAGAGGGGTGGAACACTGAAGCTTTCTTT
CASSEEGWNTEAFF
>TRBV19|TRBJ2-1|.|17|.
TGTGCCAGTAGTTTGAACGCCCGGGACTCCTGGGGCAATGAGCAGTTCTTC
CASSLNARDSWGNEQFF
>TRBV4-2|TRBJ2-5|.|17|TRBD1
TGTGCCAGCAGCCAAGATGCGGCAGGGGGAATTATGGAGACCCAGTACTTC
CASSQDAAGGIMETQYF
>TRBV27|TRBJ1-1|.|13|.
TGTGCCAGCAGCTTAAACGGGGGACTGGCGGCTTTCTTT
CASSLNGGLAAFF
>TRBV28|TRBJ2-7|.|14|TRBD1
TGTGCCAGCAGGGTGGGGACAGGGGTCTACGAGCAGTACTTC
CASRVGTGVYEQYF
>TRBV28|TRBJ2-5|once|14|TRBD2
TGTGCCAGCATTCCTAGCGGGGGTGCAGGGACCCAGTACTTC
CASIPSGGAGTQYF
>TRBV13|TRBJ2-3|once|16|TRBD1
TGTGCCAGCAGCTTACCGCCGGGACAGGGAACAGATACGCAGTATTTT
CASSLPPGQGTDTQYF
>TRBV11-3|TRBJ2-7|.|13|.
TGTGCCAGTTCAACCGGGGAACCCTACGAGCAGTACTTC
CASSTGEPYEQYF
>TRBV5-1|TRBJ2-2|.|16|TRBD2
TGCGCCAGCAGCTTGGAAGCGGGACTAAACACCGGGGAGCTGTTTTTT
CASSLEAGLNTGELFF
>TRBV4-2|TRBJ1-2|.|13|.
TGTGCCAGCAGCCAAAGGAGGGGCTATGGCTACACCTTC
CASSQRRGYGYTF
>TRBV6-5|TRBJ1-1|.|13|TRBD1
TGTGCCAGCAGTATGGGACAGGGGATGAGAGCTTTCTTT
CASSMGQGMRAFF
>TRBV7-2|TRBJ2-7|.|13|TRBD1
TGTGCCAGCATCCTCACAGGGGGTAGGGAGCAGTACTTC
CASILTGGREQYF
>TRBV11-2|TRBJ2-1|.|13|TRBD2
TGTGCCAGCAGTACTAGCGGGAGAAATGAGCAGTTCTTC
CASSTSGRNEQFF
>TRBV4-1|TRBJ2-3|.|15|TRBD2
TGCGCCAGCAGCCCTAGCGGTTTAAGTGCAGATACGCAGTATTTT
CASSPSGLSADTQYF
>TRBV6-1|TRBJ2-4|.|15|TRBD1
TGTGCCACCCTATATCGGACAGGGGCCAAAAACATTCAGTACTTC
CATLYRTGAKNIQYF
>TRBV7-8|TRBJ2-1|.|17|.
TGTGCCAGCAGCTTAGCGGTAGACCCGCAATCCTGGGCTGAGCAGTTCTTC
CASSLAVDPQSWAEQFF
>TRBV7-3|TRBJ1-1|.|15|TRBD1
TGTGCCAGCAGCTTAAAGGGACAGGGGAACACTGAAGCTTTCTTT
CASSLKGQGNTEAFF
>TRBV15|TRBJ1-2|few|18|.
TGTGCCACCAGCAGAGGGGGCTTTCGGTCAGGGGTTAACTATGGCTACACCTTC
CATSRGGFRSGVNYGYTF
>TRBV2|TRBJ2-1|few|14|TRBD1
TGTGCCAGCATGTGGGACAGGGGCTCCGATGAGCAGTTCTTC
CASMWDRGSDEQFF
>TRBV4-3|TRBJ2-7|.|14|.
TGCGCCAGCAGCCAAGACCTTACCGGCTACGAGCAGTACTTC
CASSQDLTGYEQYF
>TRBV19|TRBJ1-2|.|14|.
TGTGCCACGCGTAATGGGGGGGCGATGGTGGGCTACACCTTC
CATRNGGAMVGYTF
>TRBV5-1|TRBJ2-5|.|18|TRBD2
TGCGCCAGCAGCTTGGTGGTCTCTAGCGGAACGTACCAAGAGACCCAGTACTTC
CASSLVVSSGTYQETQYF
>TRBV4-3|TRBJ2-1|.|19|TRBD2
TGCACCAGCAGCCAACCGGAAGGGCGCGGGAGGGCCACATACAATGAGCAGTTCTTC
CTSSQPEGRGRATYNEQFF
>TRBV11-3|TRBJ2-5|.|18|.
TGTGCCAGCAGCTTAGATGGTTTCGGCGGTTCGGTTAGGGAGACCCAGTACTTC
CASSLDGFGGSVRETQYF
>TRBV9|TRBJ2-1|.|17|TRBD2
TGTGCCAGCAGCGTACTGAATAGCGGGAGATCCTACAATGAGCAGTTCTTC
CASSVLNSGRSYNEQFF
>TRBV5-8|TRBJ2-2|.|16|.
TGTGCCAGCAAGACGGGACAGCCGTCGCGGGGCGGGGAGCTGTTTTTT
CASKTGQPSRGGELFF
>TRBV4-3|TRBJ2-1|.|16|TRBD2
TGCGCCAGCAGCCAAGATCTAGCGGGAGGGCCTAATGAGCAGTTCTTC
CASSQDLAGGPNEQFF
>TRBV7-2|TRBJ2-3|.|16|TRBD2
TGTGCCAGCAGCTTATCACTAGCGGCCAGCACAGATACGCAGTATTTT
CASSLSLAASTDTQYF
>TRBV11-2|TRBJ2-5|.|14|.
TGTGCCAGCAGCTTAGCGCGGGGTAGAGAGACCCAGTACTTC
CASSLARGRETQYF
>TRBV6-5|TRBJ1-1|.|14|TRBD1
TGTGCCAGCAGTAGGGGGCTGGAGGGGACTGAAGCTTTCTTT
CASSRGLEGTEAFF